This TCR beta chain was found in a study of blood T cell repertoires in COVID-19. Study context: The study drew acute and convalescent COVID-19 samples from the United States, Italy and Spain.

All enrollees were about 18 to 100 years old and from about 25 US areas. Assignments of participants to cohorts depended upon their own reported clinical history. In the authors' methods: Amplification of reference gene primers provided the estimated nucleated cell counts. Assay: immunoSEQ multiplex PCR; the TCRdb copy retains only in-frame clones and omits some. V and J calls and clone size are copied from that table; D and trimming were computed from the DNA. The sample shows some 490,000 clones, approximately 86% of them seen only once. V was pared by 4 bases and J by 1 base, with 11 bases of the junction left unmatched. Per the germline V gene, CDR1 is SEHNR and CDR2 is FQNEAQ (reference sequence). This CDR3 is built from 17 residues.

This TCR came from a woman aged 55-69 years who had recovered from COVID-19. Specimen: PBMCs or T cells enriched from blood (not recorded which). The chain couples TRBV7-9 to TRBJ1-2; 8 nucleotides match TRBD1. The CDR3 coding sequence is TGTGCCAGCAGCTCCAGGGGGCCAAGCTTCATTAACTATGGCTACACCTTC. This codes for CASSSRGPSFINYGYTF.